Below are 20 T cell receptor beta chains sequenced from a single sample in a study of spatial heterogeneity in lung cancer. TCRdb re-analysed the 5' RACE reads in MiXCR, keeping a single row per CDR3 protein. Found here are about 120,000 distinct CDR3 sequences, approximately 10% of them singletons; the top ten hold roughly a quarter. Regarding time point: blood at routine non-recurrence follow-up after resection. The sequenced sample was PBMCs, obtained at follow-up. These receptors originate from a female donor with early-stage non-small cell lung cancer.

At least ten counts were recorded for this clonotype. DNA for the CDR3: TGCAGTGCTAGAGGACCCCTCGGAAACATTCAGTACTTC. This gives the protein CSARGPLGNIQYF. V usage is TRBV20-1 and J usage is TRBJ2-4; D is undetermined. The CDR3 contains 13 residues. Germline CDR1 DFQATT, CDR2 SNEGSKA (reference sequence). Trimming pared 1 base from V and 6 bases from J, leaving 10 bases between.

This sequence joins TRBV30 and TRBJ2-3; D not resolved. Germline lookup yields CDR1 GTSNPN and CDR2 SVGIG (reference sequence). Trimming removed 2 bases at V and 0 bases at J, with 12 bases between. The CDR3 is 15 residues long. Here the CDR3 reads CAWSLGGSSTDTQYF. The CDR3 DNA follows: TGTGCCTGGAGTTTGGGCGGATCTAGCACAGATACGCAGTATTTT.

There are many counts of this clonotype. The genes are TRBV6-5 and TRBJ2-3; 7 nucleotides agree with TRBD2. Germline trimming cut 6 bases from V and 0 bases from J; bases unmatched to any gene: 3. This CDR3 region has 14 residues. Germline values: CDR1 MNHEY, CDR2 SVGAGI. CDR3 in amino acids: CASSISGSTDTQYF. The CDR3 DNA follows: TGTGCCAGCAGCATTAGCGGGAGCACAGATACGCAGTATTTT.

The chain carries TRBV6-5 and TRBJ2-3, with 8 positions matching TRBD2. Germline-derived CDR1 and CDR2 are MNHEY and SVGAGI. This CDR3 is 16 amino acids long. V dropped 1 base and J dropped 6; count of bases not matched to a gene: 9. DNA of the CDR3: TGTGCCAGCAGTTACTTACCCGGGACTAGAACGGATACGCAGTATTTT. It encodes CASSYLPGTRTDTQYF.

The table lists this clonotype with a few counts. The chain uses TRBV11-2 and TRBJ2-1, with TRBD2 matching 8 bases. The CDR3 sequence is 20 residues long. The V gene end was trimmed by 2 bases and the J gene end by 5 bases; junction bases not matched to a gene: 20. Germline CDR1 and CDR2: SGHAT and FQNNGV. CDR3 DNA: TGTGCCAGCAGCTTACCCAAGGGGCTTCAGCGGGAGACTACCAACAATGAGCAGTTCTTC. Translated, it gives CASSLPKGLQRETTNNEQFF. Filled out from reference TRBV11-2 and TRBJ2-1, the complete variable domain reads EAGVAQSPRYKIIEKRQSVAFWCNPISGHATLYWYQQILGQGPKLLIQFQNNGVVDDSQLPKDRFSAERLKGVDSTLKIQPAKLEDSAVYLCASSLPKGLQRETTNNEQFFGPGTRLTVL.

This clonotype was found a few times. The chain combines TRBV9 with TRBJ1-5; TRBD1 might be the D (6 bases). Germline CDR1 is SGDLS and CDR2 is YYNGEE. V gave up 3 bases and J gave up 3 bases, with 13 bases separating them. The CDR3 is 15 residues long. CDR3 amino acids: CASSATGHFNQPQHF. The CDR3 DNA follows: TGTGCCAGCAGCGCGACGGGACACTTCAATCAGCCCCAGCATTTT.

The gene calls are TRBV20-1 and TRBJ1-2; D not resolved. Germline V gives CDR1 DFQATT, CDR2 SNEGSKA (reference sequence). The V and J ends lost 6 bases and 3 bases respectively, with 17 bases between them. CDR3 length: 14 amino acids. CDR3 residues: CSALGRGGHYGYTF. Written as DNA, the CDR3 is TGCAGTGCCCTAGGGCGCGGTGGGCACTATGGCTACACCTTC.

This chain uses TRBV7-2 with TRBJ2-3, with TRBD2 identical over 12 bases. The junction had 1 base not matched to a gene; V was cut back by 0 bases and J by 3 bases. Germline V gives CDR1 SGHTA, CDR2 FQGNSA. This CDR3 spans 16 amino acids. The CDR3 nucleotides read TGTGCCAGCAGCTTAGCTCTAGCGGGAGGGACAGATACGCAGTATTTT. Its protein product is CASSLALAGGTDTQYF.

This clonotype was counted between two and nine times. V is TRBV5-1 and J is TRBJ1-2; possibly TRBD1 for D (6 bases). Per germline, CDR1 SGHRS and CDR2 YFSETQ. The CDR3 totals 13 residues. The germline V and J ends were trimmed by 8 bases and 3 bases, with 14 bases remaining between them. As DNA, the CDR3 is TGCGCCAGTAAAATGGACAGCTACTATGGCTACACCTTC. This sequence encodes CASKMDSYYGYTF.

V usage is TRBV12-3 or TRBV12-4 and J usage is TRBJ2-2; D is perhaps TRBD1 (6 bases). The CDR3 runs 15 residues. Trimming removed 5 bases at V and 6 bases at J, with 16 bases between. The CDR3 DNA sequence: TGTGCCAGCAGTGACACCAGGACAGCGGCCGGGGAGCTGTTTTTT. It yields the protein CASSDTRTAAGELFF.

CDR3 DNA: TGCAGCGTTGAAGGGAACGTAGACAGGAGGCAGTTCTTC. Its translation: CSVEGNVDRRQFF. The rearrangement joins TRBV29-1 to TRBJ2-1; D is perhaps TRBD1 (6 bases). The CDR3 sequence is 13 residues long. Trimming stripped 1 base from V and 12 bases from J, with 16 bases between. Germline V gene sequence: CDR1 SQVTM, CDR2 ANQGSEA.

The rearrangement uses TRBV20-1 and TRBJ2-1; no clear D gene. Trimming took 0 bases from V and 5 from J, leaving 11 bases between them. Germline CDR1 and CDR2: DFQATT and SNEGSKA (reference sequence). This CDR3 is built from 14 residues. The CDR3 sequence is CSARDLRLNNEQFF. Written as DNA, the CDR3 is TGCAGTGCTAGAGATCTGCGGCTTAACAATGAGCAGTTCTTC.

The V and J genes are TRBV7-2 and TRBJ2-5; 12 bases are a match to TRBD2. With V trimmed by 1 base and J by 6 bases, 3 bases remained unmatched. This CDR3 contains 15 residues. Looked up from germline, CDR1 is SGHTA and CDR2 is FQGNSA. The DNA of the CDR3 is TGTGCCAGCAGCTTAGAGACTAGCGGGAGAAAGACCCAGTACTTC. This codes for CASSLETSGRKTQYF.

This clonotype was picked up a small number of times. V and J are TRBV5-1 and TRBJ2-1; the match to TRBD2 covers 11 bases. CDR3 length equals 17 residues. V dropped 0 bases and J dropped 5; count of bases not matched to a gene: 7. Germline CDR1 reads SGHRS; CDR2 reads YFSETQ. This CDR3 is CASSLAQTSGMNNEQFF. CDR3 sequence (DNA): TGCGCCAGCAGCTTGGCCCAGACTAGCGGGATGAACAATGAGCAGTTCTTC.

The V call is TRBV6-1, the J call TRBJ2-5; D is possibly TRBD1 (5 bases). Looked up from germline, CDR1 is MNHNS and CDR2 is SASEGT. V lost 7 bases, J lost 5 bases, and 17 bases lay in between. This CDR3 region has 14 residues. As DNA, the CDR3 is TGTGCCAGCACAAGGCAGGGCGTTTCGGAGACCCAGTACTTC. It codes for CASTRQGVSETQYF.

The sample holds many counts of this clonotype. The rearrangement links TRBV18 to TRBJ1-1; TRBD1 might be the D (5 bases). The V gene's germline CDR1 is KGHSH and CDR2 LQKENI. The CDR3 length is 13 residues. The ends were cut back, 0 bases at V and 7 bases at J, with 9 bases in the middle. In DNA form, the CDR3 reads TGTGCCAGCTCACCACCGGGGACTGTTGAAGCTTTCTTT. Amino acids: CASSPPGTVEAFF.

The chain links TRBV28 to TRBJ2-7; TRBD1 matches at 7 bases. Trimming at V came to 5 bases and at J to 0 bases, leaving 4 bases not matched to a gene. This CDR3 spans 14 amino acids. Germline loops: CDR1 MDHEN, CDR2 SYDVKM. The CDR3 DNA reads as TGTGCCAGCAGTCCGGGACAGAGCTCCTACGAGCAGTACTTC. The encoded protein is CASSPGQSSYEQYF. Full variable domain (remainder filled in from reference TRBV28 and TRBJ2-7): DVKVTQSSRYLVKRTGEKVFLECVQDMDHENMFWYRQDPGLGLRLIYFSYDVKMKEKGDIPEGYSVSREKKERFSLILESASTNQTSMYLCASSPGQSSYEQYFGPGTRLTVT.

The rearrangement links TRBV27 to TRBJ1-4; D call uncertain. The V gene lost 8 bases and the J gene lost 4 bases, with 14 bases spanning the gap. This CDR3 is built from 14 residues. Germline CDR1 MNHEY, CDR2 SMNVEV (reference sequence). CDR3 sequence reads: CASGGTAHNEKLFF. CDR3 nucleotide sequence: TGTGCCAGCGGCGGTACAGCCCATAATGAAAAACTGTTTTTT. The full variable domain, in which reference TRBV27 and TRBJ1-4 provide the parts outside the CDR3, is EAQVTQNPRYLITVTGKKLTVTCSQNMNHEYMSWYRQDPGLGLRQIYYSMNVEVTDKGDVPEGYKVSRKEKRNFPLILESPSPNQTSLYFCASGGTAHNEKLFFGSGTQLSVL.

A few counts support this clonotype. V gene TRBV27 combines with J gene TRBJ2-2, with 9 positions matching TRBD2. The CDR3 is 18 residues long. Trimming cost V 2 bases and J 1 base; bases outside gene matches: 8. CDR1 and CDR2 (germline): MNHEY, SMNVEV (reference sequence). CDR3 in DNA: TGTGCCAGCAGTTTAACGCGCGGGAGGGTCTTGAACACCGGGGAGCTGTTTTTT. Translation: CASSLTRGRVLNTGELFF.

This clonotype came up a few times. The chain has TRBV6-2 or TRBV6-3 and TRBJ2-1; possibly TRBD1 for D (5 bases). The ends were cut back, 3 bases at V and 12 bases at J, with 18 bases in the middle. In germline, CDR1 is MNHEY, CDR2 SVGEGT. This CDR3 has 14 residues. In nucleotides, the CDR3 is TGTGCCAGCAGTTATATGGTAGCCCTTCAGGGGCAGTTCTTC. It yields the protein CASSYMVALQGQFF.